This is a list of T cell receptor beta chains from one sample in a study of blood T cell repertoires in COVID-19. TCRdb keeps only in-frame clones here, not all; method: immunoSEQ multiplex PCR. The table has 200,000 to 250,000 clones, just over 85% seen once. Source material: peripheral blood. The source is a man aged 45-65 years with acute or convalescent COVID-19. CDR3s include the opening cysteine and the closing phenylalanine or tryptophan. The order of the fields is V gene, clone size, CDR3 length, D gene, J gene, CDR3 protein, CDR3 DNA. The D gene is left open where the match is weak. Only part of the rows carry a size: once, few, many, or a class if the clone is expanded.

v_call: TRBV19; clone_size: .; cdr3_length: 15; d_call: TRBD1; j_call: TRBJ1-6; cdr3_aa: CASRTGGSINSPLHF; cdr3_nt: TGTGCCAGCCGGACAGGGGGATCCATTAATTCACCCCTCCACTTT
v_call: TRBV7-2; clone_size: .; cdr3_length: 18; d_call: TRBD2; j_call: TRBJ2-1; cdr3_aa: CASSFPSGGPSVYNEQFF; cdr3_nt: TGTGCCAGCAGCTTTCCCAGCGGGGGACCCTCGGTGTACAATGAGCAGTTCTTC
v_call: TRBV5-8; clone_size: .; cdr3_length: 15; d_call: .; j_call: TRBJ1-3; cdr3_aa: CASTRRAFSGNTIYF; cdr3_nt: TGTGCCAGCACCCGGCGGGCATTCTCTGGAAACACCATATATTTT
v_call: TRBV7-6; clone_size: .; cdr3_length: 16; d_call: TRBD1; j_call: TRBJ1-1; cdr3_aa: CASSKYMPGTATEAFF; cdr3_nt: TGTGCCAGCAGTAAATACATGCCTGGGACAGCCACTGAAGCTTTCTTT
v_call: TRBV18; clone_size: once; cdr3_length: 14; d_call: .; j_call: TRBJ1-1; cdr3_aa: CASSPASGNTEAFF; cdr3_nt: TGTGCCAGCTCACCAGCATCAGGGAACACTGAAGCTTTCTTT
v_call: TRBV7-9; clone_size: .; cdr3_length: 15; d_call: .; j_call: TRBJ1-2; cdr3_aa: CASSLKLKASYGYTF; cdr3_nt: TGTGCCAGCAGCTTGAAGTTAAAAGCATCCTATGGCTACACCTTC
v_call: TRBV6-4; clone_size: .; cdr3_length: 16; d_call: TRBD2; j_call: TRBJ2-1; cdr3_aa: CASSAAAGGGLGEQFF; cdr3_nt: TGTGCCAGCAGTGCCGCAGCGGGGGGGGGCCTTGGTGAGCAGTTCTTC
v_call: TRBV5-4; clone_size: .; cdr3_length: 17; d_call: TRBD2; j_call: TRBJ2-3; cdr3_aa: CASSPPGLAGGTDTQYF; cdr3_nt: TGTGCCAGCAGCCCCCCGGGGCTAGCGGGGGGCACAGATACGCAGTATTTT
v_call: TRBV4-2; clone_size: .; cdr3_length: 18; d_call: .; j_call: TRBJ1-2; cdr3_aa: CASSGGSSRGHANYGYTF; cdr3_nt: TGTGCCAGCAGCGGGGGCTCTTCCCGGGGACACGCTAACTATGGCTACACCTTC
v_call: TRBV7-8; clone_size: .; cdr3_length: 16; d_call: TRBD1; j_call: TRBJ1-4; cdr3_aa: CASSSPGQVSFGKLFF; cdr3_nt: TGTGCCAGCAGCTCCCCGGGACAGGTGTCTTTCGGAAAACTGTTTTTT
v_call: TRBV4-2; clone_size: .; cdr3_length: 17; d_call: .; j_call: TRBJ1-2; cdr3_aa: CASSQDVLRPGNYGYTF; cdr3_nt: TGTGCCAGCAGCCAAGATGTCTTGCGACCAGGGAACTATGGCTACACCTTC
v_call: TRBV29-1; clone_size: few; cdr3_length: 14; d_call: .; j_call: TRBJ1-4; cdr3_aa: CSVSEAGRGEKLFF; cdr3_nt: TGCAGCGTGTCGGAAGCAGGGCGAGGCGAAAAACTGTTTTTT
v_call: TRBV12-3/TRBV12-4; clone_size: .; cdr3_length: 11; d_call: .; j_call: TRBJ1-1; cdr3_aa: CASKGGTEAFF; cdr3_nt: TGTGCCAGCAAGGGGGGGACTGAAGCTTTCTTT
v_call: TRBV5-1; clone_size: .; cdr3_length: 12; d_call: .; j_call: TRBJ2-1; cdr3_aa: CASSRTDNEQFF; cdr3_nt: TGCGCCAGCAGCCGGACAGACAATGAGCAGTTCTTC
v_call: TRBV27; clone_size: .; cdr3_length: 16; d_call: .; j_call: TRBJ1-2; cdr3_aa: CASSLSVGAENYGYTF; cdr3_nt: TGTGCCAGCAGTTTATCGGTAGGGGCCGAAAACTATGGCTACACCTTC
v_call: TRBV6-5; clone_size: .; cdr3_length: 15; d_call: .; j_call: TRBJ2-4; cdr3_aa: CASANLARGVNIQYF; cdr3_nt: TGTGCCAGCGCTAACCTTGCCAGGGGTGTGAACATTCAGTACTTC
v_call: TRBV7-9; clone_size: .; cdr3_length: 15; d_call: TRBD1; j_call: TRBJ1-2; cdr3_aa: CASSGGQGDAYGYTF; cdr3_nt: TGTGCCAGCAGCGGAGGACAGGGGGATGCCTATGGCTACACCTTC